The 10 T cell receptor beta chains given below trace back to one sample, sequenced in a study of T cell responses to AZD1222 COVID-19 vaccine. Produced via immunoSEQ multiplex PCR; TCRdb's table is partial and in-frame only. The sample includes some 100,000 clones, approximately 87% of them seen just once. The sequencing used peripheral blood, collected on day 0 of AZD1222 vaccination. These receptors all stem from an adult in good health.

The DNA for the CDR3 is TGTGCCAGCAGCAGTCATCGGACAGGGGGCGGCTCACCCCTCCACTTT. It yields the protein CASSSHRTGGGSPLHF. J is TRBJ1-6 and V is TRBV7-9; 11 bases agree with TRBD1. V trimming: 5 bases; J trimming: 10 bases; junction bases outside the gene matches: 10. This CDR3 contains 16 residues. The germline CDR1 and CDR2 sequences are SEHNR and FQNEAQ (reference sequence).

This rearrangement joins TRBV7-9 to TRBJ2-1; 7 nucleotides agree with TRBD2. The CDR3 sequence is 15 residues long. Germline-derived CDR1 and CDR2 are SEHNR and FQNEAQ (reference sequence). J lost 4 bases, V lost 5 bases, and 8 bases had no gene match. The CDR3 bases are TGTGCCAGCAGCCGCGGGGCTAGCGGTTACAATGAGCAGTTCTTC. This encodes CASSRGASGYNEQFF.

The chain recombines TRBV6-5 with TRBJ2-7, with D perhaps given as TRBD1 or TRBD2 (5 bases each). The ends were cut back, 0 bases at V and 2 bases at J, with 11 bases in the middle. The CDR3 is made up of 15 amino acids. Germline V gives CDR1 MNHEY, CDR2 SVGAGI. Written as DNA, the CDR3 is TGTGCCAGCAGTTACTCTGGACGAGGGGCCTACGAGCAGTACTTC. Translated: CASSYSGRGAYEQYF.

The rearrangement joins TRBV7-9 to TRBJ1-2; 9 bases are a match to TRBD1. V lost 5 bases to trimming and J lost 5 bases; unmatched junction nucleotides: 12. Germline loops: CDR1 SEHNR, CDR2 FQNEAQ (reference sequence). CDR3 length: 16 residues. In nucleotides, the CDR3 is TGTGCCAGCAGCCCCGGGGGTTCGGGACAGGGTTATGGCTACACCTTC. This translates into CASSPGGSGQGYGYTF.

The J gene is TRBJ1-5, the V gene TRBV6-5, with D unresolved. The CDR3 is 14 amino acids. Germline CDR1 and CDR2: MNHEY and SVGAGI. Trimming took off 5 bases at V and 4 bases at J, with 12 bases between the two ends. In DNA form, the CDR3 reads TGTGCCAGCAGTCCATCGGGCTTAAATCAGCCCCAGCATTTT. This codes for CASSPSGLNQPQHF.

J is TRBJ2-1 and V is TRBV14; 12 bases align to TRBD2. CDR3 length: 15 residues. CDR1 and CDR2 from the germline V gene are SGHDN and FVKESK. J was trimmed by 6 bases and V by 3 bases; bases with no gene match: 3. The CDR3 DNA reads TGTGCCAGCAGCCAGCGACTAGCGGGAGTCAATGAGCAGTTCTTC. Its protein is CASSQRLAGVNEQFF.

Here the CDR3 reads CATSQAGYGNEQFF. Written as DNA, the CDR3 is TGTGCCACCAGTCAGGCGGGCTATGGCAATGAGCAGTTCTTC. The chain joins TRBV7-8 to TRBJ2-1; weak D call: TRBD2 (5 bases). Trimming removed 10 bases at V and 6 bases at J, with 19 bases between. The CDR3 has 14 amino acids. In germline, CDR1 is SGHVS, CDR2 FQNEAQ.

This chain joins TRBV5-5 and TRBJ1-1; maybe TRBD1 (6 bases). Trimming pared 1 base from V and 11 bases from J, leaving 15 bases between. Germline CDR1 is SGHKS and CDR2 is YYEKEE (reference sequence). The CDR3 consists of 13 residues. The CDR3 protein is CASSLRTDERAFF. CDR3 in DNA: TGTGCCAGCAGCTTGAGGACAGACGAAAGGGCTTTCTTT.

V and J are TRBV4-3 and TRBJ2-4; a possible D gene is TRBD2 (5 bases). The CDR3 totals 20 residues. V was clipped by 0 bases and J by 3 bases, with 24 bases between them. CDR1 and CDR2 from the germline V gene are LGHNA and YSLEER. CDR3 loop: CASSQDFTVGNHRGKNIQYF. The CDR3, as DNA: TGCGCCAGCAGCCAAGATTTCACCGTCGGGAACCACCGGGGCAAAAACATTCAGTACTTC.

This clone has just one count. V gene TRBV2 combines with J gene TRBJ2-1, with D perhaps TRBD2 (6 bases). V was clipped by 7 bases and J by 4 bases, with 11 bases between them. There are 13 residues in the CDR3. In germline, CDR1 is SNHLY, CDR2 FYNNEI. The CDR3 coding sequence is TGTGCCAGCAAACCGGGAGTATACAATGAGCAGTTCTTC. It codes for CASKPGVYNEQFF.